This T cell receptor (beta chain) was recorded in a study of stem cell transplantation in POMP-related autoinflammatory disease. Study-wide context: Pre-transplant patients had naive-skewed CD4+ T cells and few CD8+ T cells. Overall study findings and caveats: In patients with PRAID, every analyzed T-cell subset tended to show lower diversity and higher clonality. In PRAID patients, the number of distinct TRB V-J gene pairings was restricted.

Comment on this clone: No antigen is known for it.

V lost 4 bases, J lost 4 bases, and 13 bases stayed unmatched. The CDR3 length is 19 residues. Germline loops: CDR1 SGHTA, CDR2 FQGTGA. Assay used: immunoSEQ multiplex PCR; TCRdb lists only in-frame clones, some missing. The repertoire holds 9,500 to 14,000 clones, with approximately 86% as singletons. Prominent immunodeficiency with autoinflammation defined PRAID. This receptor was taken from a human donor with POMP-related autoinflammation and immune dysregulation (PRAID). Sequenced here: CD8+ T cells from PBMCs, sampled before stem cell transplantation. This chain uses TRBV7-3 with TRBJ2-2; the match to TRBD2 covers 12 bases. The CDR3 nucleotides read TGTGCCAGCAGCTCACCGGGACTAGCGGGCGACCTAATCACCGGGGAGCTGTTTTTT. Translating it yields CASSSPGLAGDLITGELFF.